The present TCR beta chain was sequenced within a study of blood T cell repertoires in COVID-19. The CDR3 covers 13 residues. CDR1 is SNHLY, CDR2 FYNNEI, per germline. The ends were cut back, 6 bases at V and 4 bases at J, with 10 bases in the middle. Generated by immunoSEQ multiplex PCR, the TCRdb table keeps only in-frame clones and is missing some. The data contain a few hundred thousand clones, approximately 90% of them seen just once; the ten biggest clones take up approximately 0.84%. The sample consisted of peripheral blood. The clonotype comes from a man aged 30 to 45 with acute or convalescent COVID-19. The chain joins TRBV2 to TRBJ1-3; D is uncertain. The CDR3 region is CASSQVLGNTIYF. The CDR3, as DNA: TGTGCCAGCAGCCAGGTTTTAGGAAACACCATATATTTT.